This T cell receptor beta chain was documented in a study of blood T cell repertoires in COVID-19. Germline V gene data show CDR1 as LNHDA and CDR2 as SQIVND (reference sequence). Trimming removed 8 bases from V and 3 bases from J, with 14 bases in between. The CDR3 loop spans 13 amino acids. Participant-reported clinical history was the basis for cohort assignment. Recovered status in Cohort 3 required two negative PCRs, clearance, or symptom resolution. Produced via immunoSEQ multiplex PCR; TCRdb's table is partial and in-frame only. The table shows 180,000 or so clones, with over 80% occurring only once.

This sequence joins TRBV19 and TRBJ2-7, with a weak D call TRBD2 (5 bases). This receptor was taken from a woman aged 55-70 years who had recovered from COVID-19. Material for sequencing was PBMCs or T cells enriched from blood (not recorded which). CDR3 loop: CASSRSGYYEQYF. Here the CDR3 DNA reads TGTGCCAGTTCCAGGAGCGGTTACTACGAGCAGTACTTC.